This TCR beta chain was recovered during a study of T cells in Graves' hyperthyroidism and ophthalmopathy. General study results and limits: Blood also contained most expanded thyroid clonotypes above 0.001.

What was amplified from RNA transcripts were TCR beta CDR3 regions. The HTBI set primed first-round TCR CDR3 RT-PCR. TCRdb independently ran MiXCR on the multiplex PCR reads; one entry per CDR3 protein. The table shows roughly 300,000 distinct CDR3 sequences, with 15% to 20% occurring only once. This clonotype was picked up a small number of times. As yet, its antigen is unknown. Cells are PBMCs isolated from 10 ml of fresh blood. CDR3 length equals 15 residues. With 0 bases removed from V and 0 bases from J, the gap between germline ends came to 7 bases. Germline CDR1 and CDR2: MNHNS and SASEGT. Material: blood. The sequence derives from a woman aged 45-60 years with Graves' hyperthyroidism. The chain has TRBV6-1 and TRBJ2-3; D is ambiguous. CDR3 residues: CASSEAPGSTDTQYF. The DNA of the CDR3 is TGTGCCAGCAGTGAAGCGCCCGGTAGCACAGATACGCAGTATTTT.